This T cell receptor beta chain is drawn from a study of identifying expanded T cells in peripheral blood. Findings and caveats of the study: Across healthy donors, higher total template counts meant significantly greater approximately two-week count variance. About 1.3 clones differed between technical replicates, versus approximately 16 and 20 over time.

Trimming shortened V by 4 bases and J by 5 bases, and 17 bases separated the two germline ends. The CDR3 has 15 amino acids. Germline V gene lookup returns CDR1 MNHEY and CDR2 SVGAGI. Note on this clone: The antigen remains unidentified.

Here immunoSEQ multiplex PCR was the method, and the copy in TCRdb shows in-frame clones only, minus some. The table records over 90,000 clones, roughly 90% of them present only once. Sequencing was performed on blood. The clonotype was recovered from a person aged 18 to 75 in good health. The chain uses TRBV6-5 and TRBJ1-1; weak D call: TRBD1 (5 bases). The CDR3 coding sequence is TGTGCCAGCAGTTCTCATAGTGGGGGGAGAACTGAAGCTTTCTTT. Its translation: CASSSHSGGRTEAFF.